This is a list of T cell receptor beta chains from one sample in a study of blood T cell repertoires in COVID-19. Using immunoSEQ multiplex PCR, the repertoire was profiled, and TCRdb retains in-frame clones only, with some absent. Here the sample spans around 29,000 clones, roughly nine tenths being singletons. The material sequenced was peripheral blood. The receptors stem from a man in his sixties or seventies with active COVID-19. Both conserved end residues are trimmed from each CDR3. Each record gives: J gene, V gene, CDR3 protein.

TRBJ2-5,TRBV3-1/TRBV3-2,ASSQDNREYQETQY
TRBJ1-5,TRBV28,ASSFLKRDFGVVNQPQH
TRBJ2-3,TRBV13,ASSPRGTGDTDTQY
TRBJ1-3,TRBV15,ATSRTSSGNTIY
TRBJ1-2,TRBV9,ASSVTGGGYT
TRBJ2-1,TRBV9,ASSVGSSGNSDEQF
TRBJ2-2,TRBV5-1,ATAVDQGATGELF
TRBJ2-1,TRBV6-5,ASSYGMAGNNEQF
TRBJ2-1,TRBV6-6,ASRAGTGGNEQF
TRBJ2-3,TRBV7-2,ASSFRGSTDTQY
TRBJ2-7,TRBV3-1/TRBV3-2,ASSPDTGRSYEQY
TRBJ2-7,TRBV5-1,ASSLGDSPYEQY
TRBJ1-6,TRBV3-1/TRBV3-2,ASSQVALTSSYNSPLH
TRBJ2-1,TRBV9,ASSFLSGSGYNEQF
TRBJ2-7,TRBV2,ASRTTGGGNEQY
TRBJ2-3,TRBV6-2/TRBV6-3,ASSSHHSGSVTDTQY
TRBJ1-6,TRBV5-6,ASSVGGGSPLH
TRBJ2-1,TRBV7-3,ASRRLAAGDNEQF
TRBJ2-1,TRBV6-6,AAGENEQF
TRBJ2-1,TRBV6-2/TRBV6-3,ASSYSTGFRNEQF
TRBJ1-2,TRBV11-2,ASSPGQGNYGYT
TRBJ2-2,TRBV2,ARRQGPGELF
TRBJ2-3,TRBV11-2,ASSLSQGWYPQY
TRBJ2-3,TRBV19,ASRWTSGVTDTQY
TRBJ2-7,TRBV5-4,ASSLSSRTGAYEQY
TRBJ2-3,TRBV3-1/TRBV3-2,ASSPQGYGGDTQY
TRBJ2-7,TRBV9,ASSVGPGSYEQY
TRBJ2-5,TRBV4-1,ASSQGLTGAGGETQY
TRBJ1-5,TRBV19,ASSPLGGSYQPQH
TRBJ1-1,TRBV5-1,ASSLDGGAMTEAF
TRBJ1-2,TRBV11-2,ASSLGTADGYT